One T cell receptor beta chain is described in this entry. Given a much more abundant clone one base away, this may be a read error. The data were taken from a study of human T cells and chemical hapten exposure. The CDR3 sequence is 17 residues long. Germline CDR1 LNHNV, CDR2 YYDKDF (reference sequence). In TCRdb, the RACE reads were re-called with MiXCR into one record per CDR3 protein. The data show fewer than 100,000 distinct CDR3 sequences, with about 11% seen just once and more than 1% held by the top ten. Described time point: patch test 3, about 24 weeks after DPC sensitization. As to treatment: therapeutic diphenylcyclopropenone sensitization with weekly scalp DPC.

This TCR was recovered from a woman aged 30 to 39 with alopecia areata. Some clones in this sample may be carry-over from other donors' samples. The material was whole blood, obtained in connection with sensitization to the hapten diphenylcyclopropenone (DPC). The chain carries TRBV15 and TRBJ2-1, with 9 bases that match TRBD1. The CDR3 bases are TGTCCCACCAGCAGAGATCCTGGGACAGGGCGAGACAATGAGCAGTTCTTC. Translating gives CPTSRDPGTGRDNEQFF.